These T cell receptor beta chains were read from a single sample in a study of cytomegalovirus exposure and HLA in healthy donors. Libraries were prepared by immunoSEQ multiplex PCR; TCRdb keeps only in-frame clonotypes and omits some of them. The sample contains about 100,000 clones, 55% to 80% of which appear only once. The sample taken for sequencing was PBMCs. The receptors were sampled from a human donor in good health. CDR3s include the opening cysteine and the closing phenylalanine or tryptophan. D genes are given only for firm matches. Where a row states a size, it is once, few, many or the class of an expanded clone; other rows omit it.

TRBV6-6,-,-,TRBJ1-6,CASREQKRADSPLHF,TGTGCCAGCAGGGAACAGAAAAGAGCGGATTCACCCCTCCACTTT
TRBV7-2,-,-,TRBJ1-5,CASSALPGSNQPQHF,TGTGCCAGCAGCGCCCTCCCGGGGAGTAATCAGCCCCAGCATTTT
TRBV11-2,TRBD1,-,TRBJ1-1,CASTPGQSNTEAFF,TGTGCCAGCACCCCGGGACAGTCGAACACTGAAGCTTTCTTT
TRBV13,-,once,TRBJ2-5,CAGSPSRDGFETQYF,TGTGCCGGCAGCCCGTCACGCGACGGGTTCGAGACCCAGTACTTC
TRBV6-5,-,-,TRBJ1-5,CASSSGTHQPQHF,TGTGCCAGCAGTTCCGGGACTCATCAGCCCCAGCATTTT
TRBV9,-,few,TRBJ1-2,CASSVAPDSFYGYTF,TGTGCCAGCAGCGTAGCCCCGGACAGCTTCTATGGCTACACCTTC
TRBV7-2,TRBD1,-,TRBJ1-5,CASSSQGGNQPQHF,TGTGCCAGCAGCTCACAGGGGGGCAATCAGCCCCAGCATTTT
TRBV4-1,-,-,TRBJ2-1,CASSKDSRGFEQFF,TGCGCCAGCAGCAAAGATAGTAGAGGTTTTGAGCAGTTCTTC
TRBV5-6,TRBD1,once,TRBJ1-4,CASSQISGGLREKLFF,TGTGCCAGCAGCCAAATTTCAGGGGGCCTCCGTGAAAAACTGTTTTTT
TRBV27,TRBD1,-,TRBJ2-1,CASSERQGIGNEQFF,TGTGCCAGCAGTGAGAGACAGGGAATAGGCAATGAGCAGTTCTTC
TRBV4-1,TRBD2,-,TRBJ2-2,CASRATSGNTGELFF,TGCGCCAGCAGGGCTACTAGCGGGAACACCGGGGAGCTGTTTTTT
TRBV7-8,-,once,TRBJ2-7,CASSPHRSSSYEQYF,TGTGCCAGCAGCCCCCACCGGTCTAGCTCCTACGAGCAGTACTTC
TRBV4-1,-,-,TRBJ1-2,CASSQVAGPNYGYTF,TGCGCCAGCAGCCAAGTCGCAGGGCCAAACTATGGCTACACCTTC
TRBV6-6,-,-,TRBJ2-3,CASREPSGGRGDTQYF,TGTGCCAGCAGGGAACCTAGCGGAGGGAGGGGGGATACGCAGTATTTT
TRBV11-3,TRBD1,-,TRBJ2-5,CASSLVGQGTETQYF,TGTGCCAGCAGCTTAGTCGGACAGGGGACCGAGACCCAGTACTTC
TRBV7-7,-,-,TRBJ2-7,CASSAGGGNEQYF,TGTGCTAGCAGCGCGGGTGGGGGGAACGAGCAGTACTTC
TRBV30,-,few,TRBJ2-2,CAWRPGNTGELFF,TGTGCCTGGAGGCCAGGGAACACCGGGGAGCTGTTTTTT
TRBV6-5,TRBD1,-,TRBJ2-2,CASSYGTENTGELFF,TGTGCCAGCAGTTACGGGACAGAGAACACCGGGGAGCTGTTTTTT
TRBV7-9,TRBD2,once,TRBJ2-3,CASSNPGLAGAGTQYF,TGTGCCAGCAGCAACCCGGGACTAGCGGGAGCGGGTACGCAGTATTTT
TRBV28,-,once,TRBJ1-5,CASRSLGDRQPQHF,TGTGCCAGCAGGTCCCTAGGGGATAGACAGCCCCAGCATTTT
TRBV4-1,TRBD1,-,TRBJ2-2,CASSQVGTGNTGELFF,TGCGCCAGCAGCCAAGTGGGGACAGGCAACACCGGGGAGCTGTTTTTT
TRBV5-1,-,-,TRBJ2-7,CASSRTYGESSYEQYF,TGCGCCAGCAGCAGGACTTATGGCGAGAGCTCCTACGAGCAGTACTTC